This T cell receptor beta chain was obtained from a study of OX40 agonist ivuxolimab in advanced cancers. The CDR3 contains 13 residues. V lost 7 bases and J 4 bases, leaving 11 bases between the germline ends. From germline, CDR1 is MNHNY and CDR2 SVGAGI (reference sequence). A history of autoimmune disease or systemic immunosuppression excluded patients. Profiled with immunoSEQ multiplex PCR; TCRdb holds only in-frame clones, not every one. The sample yields some 70,000 clones, about nine tenths seen once. Here the sequenced sample was CD4+ or CD8+ T cells sorted from blood, taken in a trial of the OX40 agonist ivuxolimab. The rearrangement joins TRBV6-6 to TRBJ2-1, with D hard to call. The receptor's source is an adult with an advanced solid tumor such as melanoma, head and neck, liver or kidney cancer. The CDR3 DNA follows: TGTGCCAGCACCACGGAAGTTTACAATGAGCAGTTCTTC. This gives the protein CASTTEVYNEQFF.